The 18 T cell receptor beta chains in this list originate from one sample, sequenced in a study of OX40 agonist ivuxolimab in advanced cancers. Profiled with immunoSEQ multiplex PCR; TCRdb holds only in-frame clones, not every one. The sample lists about 50,000 clones, 75% to 85% occurring once. The specimen comprised CD4+ or CD8+ T cells sorted from blood, sampled in a trial of the OX40 agonist ivuxolimab. Receptors originate from an adult with an advanced solid tumor such as melanoma, head and neck, liver or kidney cancer.

V gene TRBV7-2 combines with J gene TRBJ1-2; weak D call: TRBD1 (6 bases). Trimming took 3 bases from V and 3 from J, leaving 8 bases between them. This CDR3 contains 13 residues. From germline, CDR1 is SGHTA and CDR2 FQGNSA. The CDR3 sequence is CASSFGGHYGYTF. CDR3 DNA sequence: TGTGCCAGCAGCTTTGGGGGGCACTATGGCTACACCTTC.

Judged by abundance, this clone is medium-sized. The chain links TRBV6-5 to TRBJ1-2, with unresolved D. The germline CDR1 and CDR2 sequences are MNHEY and SVGAGI. This CDR3 is 13 amino acids long. Between the trimmed V and J ends, which lost 0 bases and 3 bases, there was a span of 5 bases. The CDR3 sequence is CASSYSRDYGYTF. The CDR3 DNA reads as TGTGCCAGCAGTTACTCGAGGGACTATGGCTACACCTTC.

CDR3: CASSQGGTGDEKLFF. In DNA, the CDR3 is TGCGCCAGCAGCCAAGGGGGGACAGGGGACGAAAAACTGTTTTTT. V gene TRBV4-3 combines with J gene TRBJ1-4; 10 nucleotides line up with TRBD1. From germline, CDR1 is LGHNA and CDR2 YSLEER. The CDR3 is 15 residues long. Losses at the gene ends were 1 base for V and 8 bases for J; bases not matched to a gene: 4.

The chain combines TRBV21-1 with TRBJ1-5; the table's D gene call, TRBD1, was not cross checked with the DNA. TRBV21-1 is deemed a pseudogene. The CDR3 totals 14 residues. The chain's CDR3 is CASALQGSNQPQHF. The CDR3 nucleotides are TGTGCCAGCGCCCTACAGGGTAGCAATCAGCCCCAGCATTTT.

The J gene is TRBJ1-4, the V gene TRBV9; no definite D call. CDR1 is SGDLS and CDR2 is YYNGEE in the germline V gene. The CDR3 is made up of 14 amino acids. Trimming shortened V by 0 bases and J by 7 bases, and 10 bases separated the two germline ends. This CDR3 reads CASSVGVRTEKLFF. The CDR3 DNA sequence: TGTGCCAGCAGCGTAGGGGTCAGAACTGAAAAACTGTTTTTT.

The chain links TRBV5-6 to TRBJ1-1; perhaps TRBD1 as D (5 bases). Looked up from germline, CDR1 is SGHDT and CDR2 is YYEEEE. This CDR3 is built from 14 residues. Trimming shortened V by 5 bases and J by 5 bases, and 16 bases separated the two germline ends. The CDR3 sequence: CASRGRGMGTEAFF. The DNA of the CDR3 is TGTGCCAGCAGGGGGAGGGGCATGGGGACTGAAGCTTTCTTT. The full variable domain, rest sourced from reference TRBV5-6 and TRBJ1-1, is DAGVTQSPTHLIKTRGQQVTLRCSPKSGHDTVSWYQQALGQGPQFIFQYYEEEERQRGNFPDRFSGHQFPNYSSELNVNALLLGDSALYLCASRGRGMGTEAFFGQGTRLTVV.

This chain joins TRBV7-2 and TRBJ2-6; D assignment may be TRBD1 or TRBD2 (5 bases each). The CDR3 runs to 16 residues. The V gene lost 5 bases and the J gene lost 0 bases, with 11 bases spanning the gap. The germline V gene has CDR1 SGHTA and CDR2 FQGNSA. For the CDR3, the DNA is TGTGCCAGCAGCCTGGGACCGGTCTCTGGGGCCAACGTCCTGACTTTC. This encodes CASSLGPVSGANVLTF. Full variable domain (remainder filled in from reference TRBV7-2 and TRBJ2-6): GAGVSQSPSNKVTEKGKDVELRCDPISGHTALYWYRQSLGQGLEFLIYFQGNSAPDKSGLPSDRFSAERTGGSVSTLTIQRTQQEDSAVYLCASSLGPVSGANVLTFGAGSRLTVL.

J is TRBJ2-7 and V is TRBV5-4; TRBD1 might be the D (6 bases). CDR1 and CDR2 from the germline V gene are SGHNT and YYREEE (reference sequence). The CDR3 is made up of 15 amino acids. V lost 2 bases and J 6 bases, leaving 18 bases between the germline ends. CDR3 protein: CASSLGGLKASEQYF. For the CDR3, the DNA is TGTGCCAGCAGCTTAGGGGGTCTCAAGGCCTCCGAGCAGTACTTC.

The V call is TRBV19, the J call TRBJ2-3, with 9 positions matching TRBD2. The CDR3 consists of 11 residues. From germline, CDR1 is LNHDA and CDR2 SQIVND (reference sequence). J was trimmed by 12 bases and V by 8 bases; bases with no gene match: 6. The CDR3 DNA reads as TGTGCCAGTGTAGGCGGGGGGGCCCAGTATTTT. It specifies CASVGGGAQYF.

This rearrangement joins TRBV11-3 to TRBJ2-2; TRBD1 might be the D (5 bases). Germline V lookup: CDR1 SGHNT, CDR2 YENEEA. The CDR3 runs to 15 residues. Trimming took off 2 bases at V and 3 bases at J, with 10 bases between the two ends. Written as DNA, the CDR3 is TGTGCCAGCAGCTTATACGGACAACACACCGGGGAGCTGTTTTTT. Protein product: CASSLYGQHTGELFF. The variable domain in full, completed from reference TRBV11-3 and TRBJ2-2, reads EAGVVQSPRYKIIEKKQPVAFWCNPISGHNTLYWYLQNLGQGPELLIRYENEEAVDDSQLPKDRFSAERLKGVDSTLKIQPAELGDSAVYLCASSLYGQHTGELFFGEGSRLTVL.

The chain links TRBV11-3 to TRBJ2-7, with D perhaps given as TRBD1 or TRBD2 (5 bases each). Trimming stripped 5 bases from V and 0 bases from J, with 14 bases between. Germline CDR1 reads SGHNT; CDR2 reads YENEEA. The CDR3 covers 15 residues. CDR3 sequence: CASSLLRGASYEQYF. The DNA for the CDR3 is TGTGCCAGCAGCCTTTTGAGAGGGGCCTCCTACGAGCAGTACTTC. Combining the CDR3 with reference TRBV11-3 and TRBJ2-7 gives the whole variable domain EAGVVQSPRYKIIEKKQPVAFWCNPISGHNTLYWYLQNLGQGPELLIRYENEEAVDDSQLPKDRFSAERLKGVDSTLKIQPAELGDSAVYLCASSLLRGASYEQYFGPGTRLTVT.

The chain joins TRBV5-8 to TRBJ1-1, with 9 bases matching TRBD1. From germline, CDR1 is SGHTS and CDR2 YDEGEE. With 4 bases clipped from V and 9 bases from J, the junction kept 7 bases outside the gene matches. The CDR3 is 13 residues long. For the CDR3, the DNA is TGTGCCAGCAGCCTGACAGGGGGAGGGAAAGCTTTCTTT. Amino acid sequence: CASSLTGGGKAFF.

The rearrangement links TRBV2 to TRBJ2-1; a weak D match, TRBD1 (6 bases). The germline V gene has CDR1 SNHLY and CDR2 FYNNEI. This CDR3 is built from 12 residues. V was clipped by 5 bases and J by 15 bases, with 17 bases between them. This CDR3 reads CASSPQGHGPFF. The CDR3 nucleotides read TGTGCCAGCAGTCCCCAGGGACACGGTCCGTTCTTC.

The CDR3 coding sequence is TGTGCCAGCAGCTCACAAGCGGTGCGAGGCACAGATACGCAGTATTTT. Residues: CASSSQAVRGTDTQYF. The chain joins TRBV7-2 to TRBJ2-3, with D maybe TRBD2 (5 bases). Trimming took 4 bases from V and 1 from J, leaving 15 bases between them. This CDR3 comprises 16 residues. Germline V gene data show CDR1 as SGHTA and CDR2 as FQGNSA.

This chain uses TRBV27 with TRBJ2-7, with TRBD2 matching over 8 bases. J lost 11 bases, V lost 6 bases, and 15 bases had no gene match. Germline V gives CDR1 MNHEY, CDR2 SMNVEV (reference sequence). The CDR3 is 14 amino acids. CDR3 region: CASSPWQAGDDEYF. DNA for the CDR3: TGTGCCAGCAGCCCCTGGCAAGCGGGAGACGATGAGTACTTC.

This chain joins TRBV7-2 and TRBJ2-3, with D unresolved. V gave up 6 bases and J gave up 0 bases, with 13 bases separating them. CDR3 size: 15 residues. In germline, CDR1 is SGHTA, CDR2 FQGNSA. CDR3 nucleotide sequence: TGTGCCAGCAGTTGGGCAGGAACTAGCACAGATACGCAGTATTTT. This codes for CASSWAGTSTDTQYF.

V and J are TRBV27 and TRBJ1-2; D might be TRBD1 (6 bases). Per the germline V gene, CDR1 is MNHEY and CDR2 is SMNVEV (reference sequence). The CDR3 is 15 amino acids. The ends were cut back, 5 bases at V and 3 bases at J, with 16 bases in the middle. The CDR3 DNA sequence: TGTGCCAGCAGTGTTCGGGGGTCAGGGGACTATGGCTACACCTTC. As protein: CASSVRGSGDYGYTF.

The V gene is TRBV18, the J gene TRBJ2-1; the D gene is possibly TRBD2 (5 bases). V was clipped by 0 bases and J by 4 bases, with 7 bases between them. The germline CDR1 and CDR2 sequences are KGHSH and LQKENI. The CDR3 length is 14 residues. This CDR3 is CASSPPSGYNEQFF. The CDR3 DNA follows: TGTGCCAGCTCACCACCTTCGGGGTACAATGAGCAGTTCTTC.